This T cell receptor beta chain was identified in a study of cytomegalovirus exposure and HLA in healthy donors. Study as a whole: Across almost 400 genotyped donors, approximately 80% landed in the Caucasian-associated ancestry cluster.

In the PCR, 60 Vbeta and 13 Jbeta primers were used. The data were produced by immunoSEQ multiplex PCR, yet TCRdb's version contains in-frame clones alone and is incomplete. The table lists about 130,000 clones, approximately 80% of them singletons. Between the trimmed V and J ends, which lost 3 bases and 8 bases, there was a span of 7 bases. CDR3 length: 11 residues. Germline CDR1 is MGHDK and CDR2 is SYGVNS. This clonotype was sampled from a male donor in good health and CMV-seropositive. The material sequenced was PBMCs. This rearrangement joins TRBV25-1 to TRBJ1-2; D uncertain. CDR3 loop: CASSESRGYTF. CDR3 nucleotides: TGTGCCAGCAGTGAGTCCAGGGGCTACACCTTC.